The 21 T cell receptor beta chains reported below all come from one sample, sequenced in a study of cytomegalovirus exposure and HLA in healthy donors. A multiplex PCR was run with 60 Vbeta primers and 13 Jbeta primers. Data came from immunoSEQ multiplex PCR; TCRdb stores just in-frame clones and leaves some out. The listing contains 90,000 to 100,000 clones. The sample was PBMCs. The receptors were sampled from a woman aged 25-40 years in good health and CMV-seronegative.

The chain joins TRBV28 to TRBJ2-7, with 9 positions matching TRBD2. This CDR3 has 17 amino acids. Per the germline V gene, CDR1 is MDHEN and CDR2 is SYDVKM. Trimming took 7 bases from V and 4 from J; bases not matched to a gene: 17. Here the CDR3 reads CASTRVRAAGGRYEQYF. The CDR3 DNA follows: TGTGCCAGCACCCGGGTCAGGGCAGCGGGAGGTCGGTACGAGCAGTACTTC.

The CDR3 loop is CASSQSRDSYNEQFF. CDR3 nucleotides: TGCGCCAGCAGCCAGTCACGGGACTCCTACAATGAGCAGTTCTTC. The V call is TRBV4-1, the J call TRBJ2-1; possibly TRBD2 for D (5 bases). The CDR3 loop spans 15 amino acids. Germline CDR1 and CDR2: MGHRA and YSYEKL. V was shortened by 3 bases and J by 0 bases, with 9 bases between the two germline ends.

The chain recombines TRBV6-5 with TRBJ2-1; a possible D gene is TRBD2 (5 bases). This CDR3 is built from 14 residues. V lost 6 bases and J lost 9, with 18 bases in between. CDR1 and CDR2 from the germline V gene are MNHEY and SVGAGI. As DNA, the CDR3 is TGTGCCAGCAGGTCGCCCGGGGTTAGAGGTGAGCAGTTCTTC. This sequence encodes CASRSPGVRGEQFF.

The J gene is TRBJ2-2, the V gene TRBV19, with D maybe TRBD1 (5 bases). The CDR3 totals 13 residues. Trimming took off 0 bases at V and 9 bases at J, with 8 bases between the two ends. Germline lookup yields CDR1 LNHDA and CDR2 SQIVND (reference sequence). CDR3 DNA: TGTGCCAGTAGTATAGACAGGGTCCGGGAGCTGTTTTTT. This translates into CASSIDRVRELFF.

V and J are TRBV5-4 and TRBJ1-5; possibly TRBD1 for D (6 bases). The germline CDR1 and CDR2 sequences are SGHNT and YYREEE (reference sequence). The CDR3 covers 15 residues. V was clipped by 4 bases and J by 2 bases, with 13 bases between them. CDR3 coding DNA: TGTGCCAGCAGCCCGGGCAGGGGAGGCAATCAGCCCCAGCATTTT. This translates into CASSPGRGGNQPQHF.

The chain links TRBV5-6 to TRBJ2-5, with D uncertain. V lost 1 base, J lost 11 bases, and 12 bases lay in between. CDR1 and CDR2 from the germline V gene are SGHDT and YYEEEE. The CDR3 runs to 12 residues. The DNA of the CDR3 is TGTGCCAGCAGCTTGAACGGAGAGGAGCAGTACTTC. It translates to CASSLNGEEQYF.

The chain uses TRBV9 and TRBJ2-3, with 14 positions matching TRBD2. This CDR3 spans 18 amino acids. J lost 2 bases, V lost 0 bases, and 5 bases had no gene match. The germline CDR1 and CDR2 sequences are SGDLS and YYNGEE. The chain's CDR3 is CASSVAGLAGGPTDTQYF. The CDR3 DNA is TGTGCCAGCAGCGTAGCTGGACTAGCGGGGGGCCCCACAGATACGCAGTATTTT.

V and J are TRBV28 and TRBJ2-7, with 9 bases that match TRBD1. Germline trimming cut 4 bases from V and 3 bases from J; bases unmatched to any gene: 10. Germline CDR1 and CDR2: MDHEN and SYDVKM. The CDR3 contains 16 residues. The CDR3 sequence is CASSSSGGTGLYEQYF. Written as DNA, the CDR3 is TGTGCCAGCAGTTCAAGCGGCGGGACAGGGCTCTACGAGCAGTACTTC.

The chain carries TRBV4-1 and TRBJ2-5; 7 bases match TRBD2. CDR1 and CDR2 from the germline V gene are MGHRA and YSYEKL. The CDR3 length is 15 residues. The trim removed 4 bases at V and 7 bases at J, leaving 12 bases unmatched. The CDR3 bases are TGCGCCAGCAGCCCCTACTCTAGCGGTGCGGGGACCCAGTACTTC. This translates into CASSPYSSGAGTQYF.

The CDR3 loop reads CASSAGHRSGEQYF. The CDR3 region has the DNA TGTGCCAGCAGCGCCGGACACCGGTCCGGGGAGCAGTACTTC. The V and J genes are TRBV9 and TRBJ2-7, with a tentative D call TRBD1 (5 bases). The germline V and J ends were trimmed by 3 bases and 7 bases, with 17 bases remaining between them. Per germline, CDR1 SGDLS and CDR2 YYNGEE. This CDR3 contains 14 residues.

This sequence joins TRBV5-1 and TRBJ1-1; D is perhaps TRBD1 (5 bases). This CDR3 has 16 residues. V was clipped by 0 bases and J by 6 bases, with 18 bases between them. Per the germline V gene, CDR1 is SGHRS and CDR2 is YFSETQ. As DNA, the CDR3 is TGCGCCAGCAGCTTGGGATGGGGGGGTGAAGGTCCTGAAGCTTTCTTT. Amino acids: CASSLGWGGEGPEAFF.

This rearrangement joins TRBV6-4 to TRBJ1-1; no reliable D call. The germline gives CDR1 MRHNA, CDR2 SNTAGT. V gave up 0 bases and J gave up 4 bases, with 9 bases separating them. This CDR3 has 14 amino acids. CDR3 bases: TGTGCCAGCAGTGACTCCGAGGAAGGCACTGAAGCTTTCTTT. Residues: CASSDSEEGTEAFF.

The rearrangement links TRBV5-8 to TRBJ2-7; perhaps TRBD1 as D (5 bases). V lost 0 bases to trimming and J lost 2 bases, with 6 bases between them. The CDR3 consists of 13 residues. Germline V gives CDR1 SGHTS, CDR2 YDEGEE. DNA for the CDR3: TGTGCCAGCAGCTTGGCAGGGACCTACGAGCAGTACTTC. Translating it yields CASSLAGTYEQYF.

V usage is TRBV4-2 and J usage is TRBJ2-2; D remains ambiguous. Germline CDR1 and CDR2: LGHNA and YNFKEQ. This CDR3 has 16 amino acids. V shed 1 base and J shed 1 base, with 10 bases lying between them. In DNA, the CDR3 is TGTGCCAGCAGCCAAGGGAGCCCGGAGAACACCGGGGAGCTGTTTTTT. It codes for CASSQGSPENTGELFF.

This chain links TRBV11-2 with TRBJ2-1; 8 bases are shared with TRBD1. CDR1 is SGHAT, CDR2 FQNNGV, per germline. V shed 3 bases and J 8 bases; nucleotides not matched to a gene: 15. The CDR3 contains 17 residues. CDR3 sequence reads: CASSLGIGQGRTHEQFF. The CDR3, as DNA: TGTGCCAGCAGCTTGGGCATCGGACAGGGTAGGACGCATGAGCAGTTCTTC.

V gene TRBV2 combines with J gene TRBJ2-2; 11 bases align to TRBD2. Germline values: CDR1 SNHLY, CDR2 FYNNEI. V was clipped by 6 bases and J by 6 bases; unmatched bases: 9. The CDR3 spans 16 residues. The DNA for the CDR3 is TGTGCCAGCAGGATGGGTCTAGCGGGAGGAGCCGGGGAGCTGTTTTTT. Translated: CASRMGLAGGAGELFF. Filled out from reference TRBV2 and TRBJ2-2, the complete variable domain reads EPEVTQTPSHQVTQMGQEVILRCVPISNHLYFYWYRQILGQKVEFLVSFYNNEISEKSEIFDDQFSVERPDGSNFTLKIRSTKLEDSAMYFCASRMGLAGGAGELFFGEGSRLTVL.

The chain uses TRBV4-1 and TRBJ2-2, with D possibly matching TRBD2 (7 bases). Trimming pared 0 bases from V and 0 bases from J, leaving 14 bases between. The CDR3 spans 18 residues. From germline, CDR1 is MGHRA and CDR2 YSYEKL. This chain's CDR3 is CASSQDWGGVPNTGELFF. The CDR3 coding sequence is TGCGCCAGCAGCCAAGATTGGGGGGGCGTACCGAACACCGGGGAGCTGTTTTTT.

CDR3 nucleotide sequence: TGTGCCACTAGCAAGTCGTTTTACAATGAGCAGTTCTTC. Translated: CATSKSFYNEQFF. The chain recombines TRBV27 with TRBJ2-1, with D possibly being TRBD2 (5 bases). This CDR3 contains 13 residues. V lost 10 bases and J lost 4, with 14 bases in between. Germline V gives CDR1 MNHEY, CDR2 SMNVEV (reference sequence).

The chain has TRBV4-1 and TRBJ2-5, with 10 bases matching TRBD1. TRBJ2-7 matches the DNA end more closely, so the J call is doubtful. Germline values: CDR1 MGHRA, CDR2 YSYEKL. This CDR3 region has 16 residues. DNA of the CDR3: TGCGCCAGCAGCCAGCCCGGGACAGGGGTCTCCTACGAGCAGTACTTC. Protein product: CASSQPGTGVSYEQYF.

V is TRBV4-1 and J is TRBJ2-1, with TRBD2 matching 11 bases. Trimming removed 4 bases from V and 0 bases from J; junction bases left unmatched: 5. CDR3 length equals 17 residues. CDR1 is MGHRA and CDR2 is YSYEKL in the germline V gene. CDR3 sequence: CASSRVAGGDSYNEQFF. CDR3 in DNA: TGCGCCAGCAGCCGAGTAGCGGGAGGGGACTCCTACAATGAGCAGTTCTTC.

This sequence joins TRBV19 and TRBJ2-2, with a tentative D call TRBD2 (6 bases). The germline CDR1 and CDR2 sequences are LNHDA and SQIVND (reference sequence). This CDR3 is 17 amino acids long. V lost 0 bases and J 0 bases, leaving 11 bases between the germline ends. The CDR3 is CASSIDEEGPNTGELFF. CDR3 in DNA: TGTGCCAGTAGTATAGACGAGGAGGGACCGAACACCGGGGAGCTGTTTTTT.